The clone carrying this T cell receptor beta chain turned up a few times. No antigen is known for it. These data come from a study of CD8 T cells in ankylosing spondylitis. TCRdb independently ran MiXCR on the 5' RACE reads; one entry per CDR3 protein. The sample has 340,000 or so distinct CDR3 sequences, roughly 14% seen once; the top ten hold 0.9% to 1.2%. Whole-study findings and limits: Prior work had noted some motif variants in reactive arthritis blood and synovial fluid. The study looked at matched synovial fluid samples from ankylosing spondylitis patients. Disease-linked clones were reported to be significantly enriched there. Blood from ankylosing spondylitis patients appeared to carry a characteristic eight-variant TCR beta motif.

CDR1 is KGHSH, CDR2 LQKENI, per germline. The length of the CDR3 is 15 residues. V was clipped by 1 base and J by 7 bases; unmatched bases: 7. The TCR originated in a male donor with ankylosing spondylitis or in good health (not recorded which). This rearrangement joins TRBV18 to TRBJ2-1; 7 nucleotides agree with TRBD1. Sequencing was performed on blood, either unsorted or a sorted T cell fraction (not recorded which). This CDR3 is CASSPRQGDVNEQFF. CDR3 sequence (DNA): TGTGCCAGCTCACCACGCCAGGGGGACGTAAATGAGCAGTTCTTC.